This T cell receptor beta chain was documented in a study of blood T cell repertoires in COVID-19. Profiling relied on immunoSEQ multiplex PCR, and the TCRdb table lists in-frame clones only, not all of them. Of 270,000 or so clones listed, around 89% are singletons. The V and J ends lost 2 bases and 2 bases, in that order; junction bases with no gene match: 4. This CDR3 is 14 amino acids long. Germline loops: CDR1 SGHRS, CDR2 YFSETQ. The chain is built from TRBV5-1 and TRBJ2-7, with TRBD1 matching 7 bases. The material sequenced was peripheral blood. The sequence derives from a man aged 35-49 years with acute or convalescent COVID-19. Written as DNA, the CDR3 is TGCGCCAGCAGCTTACGACAGGGACCCTACGAGCAGTACTTC. Translation: CASSLRQGPYEQYF.